This T cell receptor (beta chain) derives from a study of blood T cell repertoires in COVID-19. Study in general: The United States, Italy and Spain were the sources of the acute and convalescent COVID-19 samples. Sources were T cells, B-cell-depleted T cells, or PBMCs; the material itself was cDNA or gDNA.

Germline loops: CDR1 SGHDT, CDR2 YYEEEE. The trim removed 4 bases at V and 6 bases at J, leaving 7 bases unmatched. The CDR3 runs 15 residues. This clone came up once. Authors' data handling: Using reference gene primer amplification, nucleated cell counts were estimated. TCRdb keeps only in-frame clones here, not all; method: immunoSEQ multiplex PCR. V and J calls and clone size are copied from that table; D and trimming were computed from the DNA. Counted here are about 440,000 clones, about 91% occurring once; the ten biggest clones make up 10% to 15%. Those enrolled in Seattle joined during active infection and were followed longitudinally afterward.

Material for sequencing was peripheral blood. The chain uses TRBV5-6 and TRBJ2-1, with 10 bases matching TRBD2. The sequence derives from a woman between 45 and 60 years old with COVID-19, enrolled during active disease. This CDR3 reads CASSRLSGGFNEQFF. CDR3 in DNA: TGTGCCAGCAGCCGCCTTAGCGGGGGGTTCAATGAGCAGTTCTTC.